The clone carrying this T cell receptor beta chain was seen repeatedly, ten times or more. The data derive from a study of Graves' ophthalmopathy and Graves' hyperthyroidism. Only newly diagnosed hyperthyroidism patients aged 18 to 65, with under 2 months' duration, were enrolled. The starting material, around 9.3 ml of fresh peripheral blood, provided the PBMCs. RNA transcripts were the source from which TCR beta CDR3 regions were amplified. Scientists carried out first-round RT-PCR using HTBI primers and then a second-round multiplex PCR. TCRdb itself ran the multiplex PCR reads through MiXCR, one entry per CDR3 protein. The table shows hundreds of thousands of distinct CDR3 sequences, with roughly 21% occurring only once. The CDR3 runs 13 residues. Trimming pared 5 bases from V and 7 bases from J, leaving 14 bases between. Germline lookup yields CDR1 PRHDT and CDR2 FYEKMQ (reference sequence).

The receptor was derived from a woman aged 18-30 years with stable Graves' hyperthyroidism. This rearrangement joins TRBV13 to TRBJ2-5; D is undetermined. Sequenced sample: peripheral blood. The CDR3 reads CASSPEVPGTQYF. The CDR3 DNA follows: TGTGCCAGCAGCCCCGAAGTCCCGGGGACCCAGTACTTC.